This TCR beta chain was profiled in a study of cytomegalovirus exposure and HLA in healthy donors. 60 Vbeta and 13 Jbeta primers were used in PCR. Measured with immunoSEQ multiplex PCR; TCRdb has only the in-frame clones, and not every one. This sample's clone table lists around 120,000 clones. The CDR3 spans 14 residues. V lost 3 bases and J lost 4, with 12 bases in between. Germline V CDR1 and CDR2: WSHSY, SAAADI. Findings and caveats of the study: Some TCR beta chains (more than 150 of them) were listed as cytomegalovirus-associated. CMV antigen specificity of a few CMV-associated chains was confirmed in vitro. Most sequenced TCRs were rare (though some public TCRs occurred in many donors). CMV serostatus was the sole immune exposure information available.

Turning to this clone: What it binds is not known.

The chain recombines TRBV10-2 with TRBJ2-5; maybe TRBD2 (6 bases). Sample: PBMCs. The clonotype originates from a man younger than 35 in good health and CMV-seronegative. Written as DNA, the CDR3 is TGCGCCAGCAGTGACGGGAGTTATTTAGAGACCCAGTACTTC. Encoded protein: CASSDGSYLETQYF.